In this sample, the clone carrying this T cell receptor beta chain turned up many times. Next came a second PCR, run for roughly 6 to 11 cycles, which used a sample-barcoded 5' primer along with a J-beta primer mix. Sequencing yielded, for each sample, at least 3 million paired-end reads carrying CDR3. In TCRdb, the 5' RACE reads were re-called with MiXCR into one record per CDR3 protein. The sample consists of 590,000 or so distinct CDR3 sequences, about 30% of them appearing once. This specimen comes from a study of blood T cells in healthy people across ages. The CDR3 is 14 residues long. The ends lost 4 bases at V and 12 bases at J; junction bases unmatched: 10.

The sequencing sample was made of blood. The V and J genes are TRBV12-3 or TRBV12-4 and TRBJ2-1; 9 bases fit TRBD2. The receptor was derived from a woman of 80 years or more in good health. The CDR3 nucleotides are TGTGCCAGCAGTTATAGCGGGGGCGGTTTCGGGCAGTTCTTC. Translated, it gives CASSYSGGGFGQFF.